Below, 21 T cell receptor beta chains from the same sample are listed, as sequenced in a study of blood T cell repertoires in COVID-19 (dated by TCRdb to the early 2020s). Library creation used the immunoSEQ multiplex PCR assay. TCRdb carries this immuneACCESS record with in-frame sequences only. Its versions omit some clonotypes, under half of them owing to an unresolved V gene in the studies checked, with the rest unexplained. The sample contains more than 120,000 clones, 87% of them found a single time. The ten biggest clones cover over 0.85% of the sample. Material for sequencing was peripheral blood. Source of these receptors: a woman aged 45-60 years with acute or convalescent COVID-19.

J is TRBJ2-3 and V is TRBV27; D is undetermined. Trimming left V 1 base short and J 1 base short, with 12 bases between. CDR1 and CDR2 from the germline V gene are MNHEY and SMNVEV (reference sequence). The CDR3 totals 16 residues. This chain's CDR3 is CASSLFPRSGTDTQYF. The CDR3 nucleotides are TGTGCCAGCAGTTTATTCCCCAGGTCTGGCACAGATACGCAGTATTTT.

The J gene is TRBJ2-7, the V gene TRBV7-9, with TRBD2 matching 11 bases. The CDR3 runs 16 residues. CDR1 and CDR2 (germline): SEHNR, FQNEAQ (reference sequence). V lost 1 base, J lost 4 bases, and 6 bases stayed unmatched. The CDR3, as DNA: TGTGCCAGCAGCTTAGACTGGCTAGCGGGAGGATACGAGCAGTACTTC. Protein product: CASSLDWLAGGYEQYF.

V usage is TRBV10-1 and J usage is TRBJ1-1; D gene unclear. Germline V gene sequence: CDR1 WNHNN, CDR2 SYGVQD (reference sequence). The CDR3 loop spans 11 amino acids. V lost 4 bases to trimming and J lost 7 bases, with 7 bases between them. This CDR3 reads CASSGRYEAFF. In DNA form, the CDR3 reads TGCGCCAGCAGTGGGAGATATGAAGCTTTCTTT.

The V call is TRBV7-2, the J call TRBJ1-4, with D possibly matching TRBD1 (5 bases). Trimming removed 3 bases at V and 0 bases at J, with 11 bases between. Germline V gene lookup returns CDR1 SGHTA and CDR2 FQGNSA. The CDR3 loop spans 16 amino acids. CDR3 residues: CASSLWGKSTNEKLFF. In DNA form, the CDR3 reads TGTGCCAGCAGCTTGTGGGGCAAGTCAACTAATGAAAAACTGTTTTTT.

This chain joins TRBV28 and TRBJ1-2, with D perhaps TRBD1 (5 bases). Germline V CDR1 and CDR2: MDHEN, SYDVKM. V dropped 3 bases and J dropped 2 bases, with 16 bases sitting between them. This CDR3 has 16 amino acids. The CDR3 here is CASSLQGSFANYGYTF. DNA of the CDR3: TGTGCCAGCAGTTTGCAGGGCTCGTTTGCCAACTATGGCTACACCTTC.

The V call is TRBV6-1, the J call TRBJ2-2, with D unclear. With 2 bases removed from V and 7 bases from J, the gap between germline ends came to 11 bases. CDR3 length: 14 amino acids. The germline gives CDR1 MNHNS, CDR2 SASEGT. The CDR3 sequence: CASSELPSGGELFF. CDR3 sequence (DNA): TGTGCCAGCAGTGAATTGCCTAGTGGCGGGGAGCTGTTTTTT.

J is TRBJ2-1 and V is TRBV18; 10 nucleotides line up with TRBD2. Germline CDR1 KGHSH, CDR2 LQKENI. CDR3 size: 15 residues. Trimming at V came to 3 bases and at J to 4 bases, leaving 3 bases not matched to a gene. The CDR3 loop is CASSPSGGPYNEQFF. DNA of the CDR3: TGTGCCAGCTCACCTAGCGGGGGGCCGTACAATGAGCAGTTCTTC.

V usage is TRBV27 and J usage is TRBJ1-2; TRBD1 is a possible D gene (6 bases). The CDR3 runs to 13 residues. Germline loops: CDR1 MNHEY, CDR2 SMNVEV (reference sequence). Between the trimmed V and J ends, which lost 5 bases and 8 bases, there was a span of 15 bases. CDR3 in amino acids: CASSGPGTRGYTF. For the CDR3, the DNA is TGTGCCAGCAGTGGTCCCGGGACACGGGGCTACACCTTC.

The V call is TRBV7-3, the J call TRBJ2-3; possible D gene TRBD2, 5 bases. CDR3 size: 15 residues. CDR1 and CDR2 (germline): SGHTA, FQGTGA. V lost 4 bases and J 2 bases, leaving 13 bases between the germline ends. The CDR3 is CASSSRGRVTDTQYF. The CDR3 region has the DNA TGTGCCAGCAGCTCTAGAGGGCGGGTCACAGATACGCAGTATTTT.

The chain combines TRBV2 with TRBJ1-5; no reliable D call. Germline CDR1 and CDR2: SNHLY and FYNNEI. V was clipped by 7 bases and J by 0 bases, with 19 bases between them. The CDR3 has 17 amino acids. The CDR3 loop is CASKEGTTLDSNQPQHF. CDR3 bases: TGTGCCAGCAAAGAGGGAACTACCCTAGATAGCAATCAGCCCCAGCATTTT.

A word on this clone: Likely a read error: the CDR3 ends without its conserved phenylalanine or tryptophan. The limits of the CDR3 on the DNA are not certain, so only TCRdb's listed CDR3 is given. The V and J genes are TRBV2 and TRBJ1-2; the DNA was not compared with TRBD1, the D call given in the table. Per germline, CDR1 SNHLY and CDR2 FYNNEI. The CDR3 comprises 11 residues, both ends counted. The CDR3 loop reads CASSEFSDRMV.

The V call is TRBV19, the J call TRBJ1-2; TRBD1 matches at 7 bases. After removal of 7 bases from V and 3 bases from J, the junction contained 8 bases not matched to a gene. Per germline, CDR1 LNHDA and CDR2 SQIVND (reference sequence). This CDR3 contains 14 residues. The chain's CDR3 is CASTGDSDDYGYTF. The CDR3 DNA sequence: TGTGCCAGTACCGGGGACAGCGACGACTATGGCTACACCTTC.

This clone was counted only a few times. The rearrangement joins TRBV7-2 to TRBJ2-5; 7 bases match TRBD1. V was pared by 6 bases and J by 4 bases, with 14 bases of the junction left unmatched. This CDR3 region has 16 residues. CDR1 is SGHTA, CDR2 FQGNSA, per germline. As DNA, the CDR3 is TGTGCCAGCAGTTTGACAGGGAGAAGACAGGCAGAGACCCAGTACTTC. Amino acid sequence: CASSLTGRRQAETQYF.

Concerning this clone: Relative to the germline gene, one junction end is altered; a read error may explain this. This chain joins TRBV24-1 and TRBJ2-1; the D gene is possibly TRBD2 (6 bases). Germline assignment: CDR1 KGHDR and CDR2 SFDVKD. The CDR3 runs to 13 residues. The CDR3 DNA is TGTGCCACCAGTGGTTTGGGAGCGGGTGAGCAGTTCTTC. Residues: CATSGLGAGEQFF.

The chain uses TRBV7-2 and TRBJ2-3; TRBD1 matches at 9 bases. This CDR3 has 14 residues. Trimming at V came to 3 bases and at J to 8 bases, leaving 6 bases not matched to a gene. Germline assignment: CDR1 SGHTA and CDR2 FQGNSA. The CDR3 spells CASSFPQGARTQYF. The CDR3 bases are TGTGCCAGCAGCTTCCCACAGGGGGCTCGTACGCAGTATTTT.

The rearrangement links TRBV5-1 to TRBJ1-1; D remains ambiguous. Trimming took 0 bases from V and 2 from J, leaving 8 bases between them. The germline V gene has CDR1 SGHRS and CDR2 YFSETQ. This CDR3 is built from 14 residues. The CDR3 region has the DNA TGCGCCAGCAGCTTGGGGCAGGTCAACACTGAAGCTTTCTTT. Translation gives CASSLGQVNTEAFF.

The CDR3 loop is CASSPRTGNTEAFF. The CDR3 DNA sequence: TGTGCCAGCTCACCGAGGACAGGGAACACTGAAGCTTTCTTT. This chain uses TRBV18 with TRBJ1-1, with 7 nucleotides matching TRBD1. Germline CDR1 KGHSH, CDR2 LQKENI. This CDR3 is 14 amino acids long. The trim removed 3 bases at V and 1 base at J, leaving 2 bases unmatched. The full variable domain, in which reference TRBV18 and TRBJ1-1 provide the parts outside the CDR3, is NAGVMQNPRHLVRRRGQEARLRCSPMKGHSHVYWYRQLPEEGLKFMVYLQKENIIDESGMPKERFSAEFPKEGPSILRIQQVVRGDSAAYFCASSPRTGNTEAFFGQGTRLTVV.

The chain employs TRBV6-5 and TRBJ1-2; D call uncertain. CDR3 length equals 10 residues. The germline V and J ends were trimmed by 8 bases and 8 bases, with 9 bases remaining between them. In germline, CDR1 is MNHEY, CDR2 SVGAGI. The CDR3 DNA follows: TGTGCCAGCGAGAGCGGCGGCTACACCTTC. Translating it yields CASESGGYTF.

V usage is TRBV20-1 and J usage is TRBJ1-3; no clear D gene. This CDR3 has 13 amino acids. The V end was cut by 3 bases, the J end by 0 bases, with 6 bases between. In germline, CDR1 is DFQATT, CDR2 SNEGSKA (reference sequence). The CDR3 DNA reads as TGCAGTGCTAGTAGGAGCTCTGGAAACACCATATATTTT. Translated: CSASRSSGNTIYF.

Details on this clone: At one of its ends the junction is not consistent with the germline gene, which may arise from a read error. The CDR3 reads CASSRDLMPLF. CDR3 coding DNA: TGTGCCAGCAGCCGGGACTTAATGCCCCTCTTC. The chain recombines TRBV28 with TRBJ2-7, with TRBD2 as a possible D gene (6 bases). CDR1 is MDHEN and CDR2 is SYDVKM in the germline V gene. The CDR3 runs 11 residues.

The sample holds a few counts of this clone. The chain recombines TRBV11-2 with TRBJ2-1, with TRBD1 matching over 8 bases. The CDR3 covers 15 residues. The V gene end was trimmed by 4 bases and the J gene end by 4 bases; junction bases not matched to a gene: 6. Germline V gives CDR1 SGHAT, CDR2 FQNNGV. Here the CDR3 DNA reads TGTGCCAGCAGCTCCTACAGGGGGAGATACAATGAGCAGTTCTTC. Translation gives CASSSYRGRYNEQFF. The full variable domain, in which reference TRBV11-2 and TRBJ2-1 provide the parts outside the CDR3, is EAGVAQSPRYKIIEKRQSVAFWCNPISGHATLYWYQQILGQGPKLLIQFQNNGVVDDSQLPKDRFSAERLKGVDSTLKIQPAKLEDSAVYLCASSSYRGRYNEQFFGPGTRLTVL.